The 2 T cell receptor beta chains presented below share a single source sample, sequenced in a study of T cells in Graves' hyperthyroidism and ophthalmopathy. RNA transcripts provided the source from which TCR beta CDR3 regions were amplified. HTBI primers were used for first-round RT-PCR of the TCR CDR3. Via MiXCR, TCRdb re-called the multiplex PCR reads, giving one row per CDR3 protein. The data hold hundreds of thousands of distinct CDR3 sequences, with 14% observed a single time. Sequences were obtained from blood. These receptors were obtained from a woman aged 18-30 years with Graves' hyperthyroidism.

The rearrangement uses TRBV7-2 and TRBJ1-5; D uncertain. CDR3 length equals 15 residues. CDR1 and CDR2 (germline): SGHTA, FQGNSA. Trimming removed 2 bases at V and 0 bases at J, with 8 bases between. Written as DNA, the CDR3 is TGTGCCAGCAGCTTATCCTGGGCTAGCAATCAGCCCCAGCATTTT. This sequence encodes CASSLSWASNQPQHF.

The rearrangement uses TRBV15 and TRBJ2-3; possible D gene TRBD2, 7 bases. The ends were cut back, 5 bases at V and 1 base at J, with 13 bases in the middle. Germline-derived CDR1 and CDR2 are LNHNV and YYDKDF (reference sequence). The length of the CDR3 is 15 residues. CDR3 in DNA: TGTGCCACCAGCCCGAGGGAGGGGGGCACAGATACGCAGTATTTT. Amino acids: CATSPREGGTDTQYF.